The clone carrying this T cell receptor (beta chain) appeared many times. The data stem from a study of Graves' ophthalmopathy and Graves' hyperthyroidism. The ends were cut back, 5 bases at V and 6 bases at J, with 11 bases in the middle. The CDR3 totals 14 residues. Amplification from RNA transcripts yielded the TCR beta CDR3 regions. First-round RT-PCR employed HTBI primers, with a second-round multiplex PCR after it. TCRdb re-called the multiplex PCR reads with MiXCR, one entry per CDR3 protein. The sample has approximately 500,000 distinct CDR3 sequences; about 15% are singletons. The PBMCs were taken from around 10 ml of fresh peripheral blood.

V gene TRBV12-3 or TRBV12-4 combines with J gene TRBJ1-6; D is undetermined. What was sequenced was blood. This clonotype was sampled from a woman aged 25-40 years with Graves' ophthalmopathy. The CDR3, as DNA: TGTGCCAGCAGTCCCCGACACAGTAATTCACCCCTCCACTTT. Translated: CASSPRHSNSPLHF.